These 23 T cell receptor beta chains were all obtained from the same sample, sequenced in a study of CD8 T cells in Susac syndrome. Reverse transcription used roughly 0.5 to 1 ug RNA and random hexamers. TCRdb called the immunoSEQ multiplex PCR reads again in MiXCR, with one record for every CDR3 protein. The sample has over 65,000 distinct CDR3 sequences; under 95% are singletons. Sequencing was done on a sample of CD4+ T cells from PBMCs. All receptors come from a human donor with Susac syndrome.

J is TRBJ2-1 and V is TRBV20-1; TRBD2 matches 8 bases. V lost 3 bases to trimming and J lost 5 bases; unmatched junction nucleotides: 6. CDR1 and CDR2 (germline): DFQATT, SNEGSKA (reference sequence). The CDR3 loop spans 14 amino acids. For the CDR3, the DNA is TGCAGTGCTAGGCCGGGACTAGTAAACAATGAGCAGTTCTTC. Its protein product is CSARPGLVNNEQFF.

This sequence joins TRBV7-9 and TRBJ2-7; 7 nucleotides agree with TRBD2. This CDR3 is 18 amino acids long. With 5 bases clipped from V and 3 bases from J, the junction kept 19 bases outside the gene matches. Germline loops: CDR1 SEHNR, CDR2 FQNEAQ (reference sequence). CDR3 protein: CASSPRRRYDGGSYEQYF. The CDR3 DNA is TGTGCCAGCAGCCCCCGGAGGAGGTACGACGGCGGGAGCTACGAGCAGTACTTC.

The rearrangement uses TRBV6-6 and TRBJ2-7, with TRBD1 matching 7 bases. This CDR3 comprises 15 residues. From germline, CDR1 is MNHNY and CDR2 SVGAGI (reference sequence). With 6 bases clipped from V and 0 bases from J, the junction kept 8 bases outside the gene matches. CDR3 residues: CASRSGGRGSYEQYF. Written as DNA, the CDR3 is TGTGCCAGCAGATCAGGGGGTCGGGGCTCCTACGAGCAGTACTTC.

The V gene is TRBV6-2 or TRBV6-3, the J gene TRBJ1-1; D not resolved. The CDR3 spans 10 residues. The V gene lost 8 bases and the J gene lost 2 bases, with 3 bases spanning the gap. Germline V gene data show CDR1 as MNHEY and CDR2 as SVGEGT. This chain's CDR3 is CASRNTEAFF. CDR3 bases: TGTGCCAGCCGTAACACTGAAGCTTTCTTT.

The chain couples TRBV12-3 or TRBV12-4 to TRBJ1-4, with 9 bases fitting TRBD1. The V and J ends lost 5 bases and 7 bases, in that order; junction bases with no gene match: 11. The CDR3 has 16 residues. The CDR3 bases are TGTGCCAGCAGTGGGGACAGGGTAGTATTACGTGAAAAACTGTTTTTT. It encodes CASSGDRVVLREKLFF.

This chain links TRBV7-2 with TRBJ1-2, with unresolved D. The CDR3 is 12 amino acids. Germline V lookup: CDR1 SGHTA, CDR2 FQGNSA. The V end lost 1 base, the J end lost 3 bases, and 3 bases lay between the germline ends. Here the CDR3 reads CASSLEHYGYTF. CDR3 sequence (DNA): TGTGCCAGCAGCTTAGAACACTATGGCTACACCTTC.

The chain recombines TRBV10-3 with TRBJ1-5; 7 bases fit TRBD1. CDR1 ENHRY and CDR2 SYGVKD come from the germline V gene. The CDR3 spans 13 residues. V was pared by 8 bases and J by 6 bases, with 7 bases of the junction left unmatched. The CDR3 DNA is TGTGCCATCGGCGAGGGGGCCCTTCAGCCCCAGCATTTT. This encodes CAIGEGALQPQHF.

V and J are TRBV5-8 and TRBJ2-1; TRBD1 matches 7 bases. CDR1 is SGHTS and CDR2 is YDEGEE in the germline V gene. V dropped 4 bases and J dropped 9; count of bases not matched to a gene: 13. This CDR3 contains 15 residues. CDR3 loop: CASSQDRLGGSEQFF. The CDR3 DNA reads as TGTGCCAGCAGCCAGGACAGGTTAGGGGGCAGTGAGCAGTTCTTC.

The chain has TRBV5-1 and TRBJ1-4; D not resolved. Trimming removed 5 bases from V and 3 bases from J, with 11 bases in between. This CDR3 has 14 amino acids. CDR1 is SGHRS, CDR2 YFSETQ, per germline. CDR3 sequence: CASRPVPANEKLFF. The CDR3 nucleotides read TGCGCCAGCAGACCCGTACCGGCTAATGAAAAACTGTTTTTT.

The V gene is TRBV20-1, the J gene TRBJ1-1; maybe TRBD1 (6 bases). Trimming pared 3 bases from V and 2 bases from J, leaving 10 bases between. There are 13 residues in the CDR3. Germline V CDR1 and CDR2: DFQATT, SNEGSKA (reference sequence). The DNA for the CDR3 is TGCAGTGCTAGGACAGGAAGTAACACTGAAGCTTTCTTT. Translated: CSARTGSNTEAFF.

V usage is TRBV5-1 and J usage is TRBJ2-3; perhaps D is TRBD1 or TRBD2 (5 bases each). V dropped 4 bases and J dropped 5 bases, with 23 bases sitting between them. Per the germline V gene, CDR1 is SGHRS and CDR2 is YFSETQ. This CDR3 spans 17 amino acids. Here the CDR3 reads CASSRYTGTLGRDTQYF. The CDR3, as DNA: TGCGCCAGCAGCAGATATACCGGGACCCTAGGACGAGATACGCAGTATTTT. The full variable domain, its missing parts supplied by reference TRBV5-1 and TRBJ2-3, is KAGVTQTPRYLIKTRGQQVTLSCSPISGHRSVSWYQQTPGQGLQFLFEYFSETQRNKGNFPGRFSGRQFSNSRSEMNVSTLELGDSALYLCASSRYTGTLGRDTQYFGPGTRLTVL.

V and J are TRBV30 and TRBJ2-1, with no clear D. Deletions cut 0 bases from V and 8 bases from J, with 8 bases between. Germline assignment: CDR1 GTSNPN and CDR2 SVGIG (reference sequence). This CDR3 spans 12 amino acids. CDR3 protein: CAWSVPGHEQFF. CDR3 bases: TGTGCCTGGAGTGTACCGGGCCATGAGCAGTTCTTC.

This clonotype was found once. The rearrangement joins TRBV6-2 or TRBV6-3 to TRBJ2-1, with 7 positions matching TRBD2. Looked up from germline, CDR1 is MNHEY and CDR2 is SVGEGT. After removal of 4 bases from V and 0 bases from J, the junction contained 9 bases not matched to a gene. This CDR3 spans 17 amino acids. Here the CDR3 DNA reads TGTGCCAGCAGTTCCGTCCCTGGCGGGGGCTCCTACAATGAGCAGTTCTTC. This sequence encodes CASSSVPGGGSYNEQFF.

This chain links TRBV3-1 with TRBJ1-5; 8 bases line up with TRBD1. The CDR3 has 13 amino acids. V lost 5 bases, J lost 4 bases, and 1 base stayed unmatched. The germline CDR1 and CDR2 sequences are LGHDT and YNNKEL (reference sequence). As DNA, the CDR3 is TGTGCCAGCAGCACAGGGGGTAATCAGCCCCAGCATTTT. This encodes CASSTGGNQPQHF.

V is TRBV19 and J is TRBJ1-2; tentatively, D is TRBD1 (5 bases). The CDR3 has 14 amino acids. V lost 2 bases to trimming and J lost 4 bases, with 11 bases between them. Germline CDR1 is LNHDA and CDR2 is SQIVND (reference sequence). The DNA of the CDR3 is TGTGCCAGTAGTATAAGACAGCCGATCTATGGCTACACCTTC. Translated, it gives CASSIRQPIYGYTF.

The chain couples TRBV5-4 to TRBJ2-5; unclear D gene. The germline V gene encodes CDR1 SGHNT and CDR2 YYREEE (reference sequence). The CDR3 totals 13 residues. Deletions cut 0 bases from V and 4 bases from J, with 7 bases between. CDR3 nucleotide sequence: TGTGCCAGCAGCTTGGGGGTGGTAGAGACCCAGTACTTC. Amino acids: CASSLGVVETQYF.

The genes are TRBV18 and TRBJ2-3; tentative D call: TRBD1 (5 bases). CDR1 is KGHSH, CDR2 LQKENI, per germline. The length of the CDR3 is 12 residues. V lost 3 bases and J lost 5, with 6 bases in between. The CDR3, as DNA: TGTGCCAGCTCACCCACAGGAGATACGCAGTATTTT. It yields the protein CASSPTGDTQYF.

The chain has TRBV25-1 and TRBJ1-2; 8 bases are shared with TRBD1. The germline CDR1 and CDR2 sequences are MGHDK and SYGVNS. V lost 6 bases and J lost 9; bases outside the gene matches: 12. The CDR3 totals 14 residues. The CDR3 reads CASRPDGTGFRYTF. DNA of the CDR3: TGTGCCAGCAGACCAGACGGGACAGGCTTTCGCTACACCTTC.

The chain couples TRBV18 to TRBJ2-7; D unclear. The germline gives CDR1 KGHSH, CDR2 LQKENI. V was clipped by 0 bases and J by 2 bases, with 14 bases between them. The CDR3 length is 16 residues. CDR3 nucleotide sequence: TGTGCCAGCTCACCACCGGGGAAGGGTTCCGCCTACGAGCAGTACTTC. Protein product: CASSPPGKGSAYEQYF.

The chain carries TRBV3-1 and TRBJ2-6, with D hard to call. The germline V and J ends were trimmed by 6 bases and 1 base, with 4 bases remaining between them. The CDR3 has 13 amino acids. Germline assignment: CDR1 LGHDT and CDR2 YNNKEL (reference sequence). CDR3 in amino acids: CASRTSGANVLTF. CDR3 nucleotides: TGTGCCAGCAGGACTTCTGGGGCCAACGTCCTGACTTTC.

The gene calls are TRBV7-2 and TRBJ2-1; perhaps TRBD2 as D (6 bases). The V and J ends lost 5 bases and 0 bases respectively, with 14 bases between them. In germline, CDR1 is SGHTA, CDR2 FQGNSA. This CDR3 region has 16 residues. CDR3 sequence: CASSLLATRSYNEQFF. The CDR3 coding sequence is TGTGCCAGCAGCCTCCTAGCGACCCGCTCCTACAATGAGCAGTTCTTC.

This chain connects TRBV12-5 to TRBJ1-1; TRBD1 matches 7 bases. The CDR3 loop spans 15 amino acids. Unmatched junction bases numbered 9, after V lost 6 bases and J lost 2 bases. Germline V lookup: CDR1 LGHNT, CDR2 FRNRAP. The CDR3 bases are TGTGCTAGTGGAATTCCCAGGGGGGGAAACACTGAAGCTTTCTTT. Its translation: CASGIPRGGNTEAFF. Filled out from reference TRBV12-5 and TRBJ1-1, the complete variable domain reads DARVTQTPRHKVTEMGQEVTMRCQPILGHNTVFWYRQTMMQGLELLAYFRNRAPLDDSGMPKDRFSAEMPDATLATLKIQPSEPRDSAVYFCASGIPRGGNTEAFFGQGTRLTVV.

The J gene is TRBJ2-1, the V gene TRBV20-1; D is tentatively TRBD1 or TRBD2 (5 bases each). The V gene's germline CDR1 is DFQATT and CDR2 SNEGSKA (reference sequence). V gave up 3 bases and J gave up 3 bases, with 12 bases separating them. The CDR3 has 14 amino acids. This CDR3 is CSASEGIGYNEQFF. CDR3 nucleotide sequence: TGCAGTGCTAGTGAGGGGATCGGCTACAATGAGCAGTTCTTC.